The sequence of this T cell receptor (beta chain) was determined in a study of T-cell memory formation after mild COVID-19. Study-wide results and caveats: Within pre-infection memory, some responding clones were found, suggesting cross-reactive memory joined. Second-wave clones with a day 37 peak had unconfirmed SARS-CoV-2 specificity.

A 5'RACE reaction primed in the constant segment made cDNA libraries of TCR alpha and TCR beta, and these carried sample barcodes and UMIs. TCRdb re-analysed the 5' RACE reads in MiXCR, keeping a single row per CDR3 protein. Here the sample spans 390,000 or so distinct CDR3 sequences, about 16% being singletons. Germline lookup yields CDR1 MNHNY and CDR2 SVGAGI (reference sequence). The CDR3 is 15 amino acids. Trimming took off 2 bases at V and 3 bases at J, with 13 bases between the two ends. Only a few counts were recorded for this clonotype. Its specificity is unknown. Material: PBMCs or a T cell subset sorted from them (not recorded which). The clonotype comes from a man aged 18-30 years who had mild COVID-19 (a few samples of this study predate the infection). Cell type and time point are not known. The rearrangement uses TRBV6-6 and TRBJ2-5; maybe TRBD2 (6 bases). The CDR3 protein is CASSYPDSGEETQYF. CDR3 DNA: TGTGCCAGCAGTTACCCCGACTCGGGGGAAGAGACCCAGTACTTC.